This T cell receptor (beta chain) was observed in a study of beta chain features in type 1 diabetes. Study in general: Investigators examined around 110 million sorted cells across all samples. Study-wide results and limits: Shortening that was moderate but significant affected the TCRB CDR3s of Type 1 diabetes patients in all four CD4+ subsets. Within patients, naive, central memory and Treg TCRB repertoires seemed more similar than within healthy donors.

Reverse transcribing all isolated RNA meant expressed TCRB transcripts were sequenced. This table comes from immunoSEQ multiplex PCR, and its TCRdb copy is limited to in-frame clones, with some not included. The table lists about 130,000 clones, roughly a tenth of them singletons. This clone was observed many times. Its antigen is undetermined. This CDR3 is 14 amino acids long. Looked up from germline, CDR1 is SGHRS and CDR2 is YFSETQ. Trimming left V 5 bases short and J 1 base short, with 12 bases between. CD45RO/CCR7/CD25/CD127/CD95/CD27 sorting isolated CD4+ naive, central memory, regulatory and stem cell-like memory cells.

This rearrangement joins TRBV5-1 to TRBJ2-5; maybe TRBD1 (6 bases). The receptor comes from a man between 18 and 35 years old in good health. Material for sequencing was central memory CD4+ T cells from blood. The CDR3 nucleotides are TGCGCCAGCAGGGCAGGGGTCCCCCAAGAGACCCAGTACTTC. It is translated as CASRAGVPQETQYF.